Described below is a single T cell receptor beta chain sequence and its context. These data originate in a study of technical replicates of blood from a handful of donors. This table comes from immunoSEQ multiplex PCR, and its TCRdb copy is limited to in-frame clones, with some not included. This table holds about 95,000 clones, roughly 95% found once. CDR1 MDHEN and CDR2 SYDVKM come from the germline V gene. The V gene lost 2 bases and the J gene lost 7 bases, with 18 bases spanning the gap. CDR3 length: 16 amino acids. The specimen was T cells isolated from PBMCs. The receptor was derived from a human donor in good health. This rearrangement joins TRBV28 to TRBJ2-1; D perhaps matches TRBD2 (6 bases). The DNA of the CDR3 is TGTGCCAGCAGTTTAGGGGGAAATAATGGAGGGAATGAGCAGTTCTTC. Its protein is CASSLGGNNGGNEQFF.